The T cell receptor beta chain under discussion was sequenced for a study of blood T cell repertoires in COVID-19. Overall study context: Sources were T cells, B-cell-depleted T cells, or PBMCs; the material itself was cDNA or gDNA.

Germline lookup yields CDR1 LGHDT and CDR2 YNNKEL (reference sequence). The CDR3 runs to 16 residues. Authors' data handling: How many nucleated cells were present was estimated from reference gene primer amplification. Profiled with immunoSEQ multiplex PCR; TCRdb holds only in-frame clones, not every one. V and J calls and clone size are copied from that table; D and trimming were computed from the DNA. The sample lists 200,000 or so clones; roughly 80% were seen once. Cohort placement rested on clinical history that participants reported themselves. The study counted Cohort 3 donors as recovered given two negative PCRs, clearance, or symptom resolution. With regard to this clone: At one end, the junction sequence differs from germline, possibly due to a read error.

The source material was PBMCs or T cells enriched from blood (not recorded which). This receptor was identified in a middle-aged man who had recovered from COVID-19. This chain links TRBV3-1 (or the pseudogene TRBV3-2) with TRBJ2-2, with 12 bases fitting TRBD2. The CDR3 DNA is TGTGCCAGCAGGCAAGCCGGGACTAGCGGGTTGAGGGAGCTGTTTTTT. Encoded protein: CASRQAGTSGLRELFF.